This record covers a single T cell receptor (beta chain). This CDR3 spans 15 amino acids. Germline V lookup: CDR1 SGHRS, CDR2 YFSETQ. Trimming took 0 bases from V and 3 from J, leaving 9 bases between them. The sample is drawn from a study of shared clonotypes between healthy human individuals. Deep level was the assay's run setting. Sequencing was performed with immunoSEQ multiplex PCR; in TCRdb, only in-frame clones are kept and a portion is missing. Among a few hundred thousand clones listed, 97% were seen once. This clonotype was obtained from a woman aged 25 to 39 in good health. Input material: naive CD4+ T cells sorted from blood. The subset: CD45RA+ positively selected. V usage is TRBV5-1 and J usage is TRBJ1-4; D is unclear. CDR3 sequence: CASSLGVQPNEKLFF. CDR3 DNA: TGCGCCAGCAGCTTGGGTGTACAGCCTAATGAAAAACTGTTTTTT.